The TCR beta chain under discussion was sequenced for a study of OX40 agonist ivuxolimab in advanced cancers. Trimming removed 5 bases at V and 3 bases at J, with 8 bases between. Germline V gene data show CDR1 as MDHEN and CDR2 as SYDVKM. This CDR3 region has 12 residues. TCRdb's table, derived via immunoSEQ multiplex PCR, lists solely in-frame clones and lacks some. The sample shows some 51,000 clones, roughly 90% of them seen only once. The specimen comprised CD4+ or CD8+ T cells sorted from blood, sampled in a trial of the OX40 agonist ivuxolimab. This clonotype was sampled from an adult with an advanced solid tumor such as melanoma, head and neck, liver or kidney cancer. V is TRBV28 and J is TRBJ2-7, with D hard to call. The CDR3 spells CASSPNYYEQYF. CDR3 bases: TGTGCCAGCAGTCCAAACTACTACGAGCAGTACTTC.